The rows below give T cell receptor beta chains drawn from one sample of a study of cytomegalovirus exposure and HLA in healthy donors. The method was immunoSEQ multiplex PCR; TCRdb's version includes in-frame clones alone and lacks a portion of them. The sample gives 95,000 to 150,000 clones, roughly 84% of which show up once; under 2.5% is in the top ten. The sample consisted of PBMCs. The receptors here all came from a young woman in good health and CMV-seronegative. CDR3s include the opening cysteine and the closing phenylalanine or tryptophan. Fields, in order: D gene, clone size, CDR3 length, V gene, J gene, CDR3 DNA, CDR3 protein. D genes are given only for firm matches. Expanded clones are given a class, and other clones once, few, many or no size at all.

>-|-|13|TRBV9|TRBJ1-2
TGTGCCAGCAGCCTACAGGGTAACTATGGCTACACCTTC
CASSLQGNYGYTF
>-|-|13|TRBV18|TRBJ2-3
TGTGCCAGCTCACTTGGACAGTCAGATACGCAGTATTTT
CASSLGQSDTQYF
>-|once|14|TRBV6-1|TRBJ1-2
TGTGCCAGCAGAATAAGGGGAGGTAGCTATGGCTACACCTTC
CASRIRGGSYGYTF
>-|-|13|TRBV6-1|TRBJ1-2
TGTGCCAGCAGTTATTCAGGGATGGGCGGCTACACCTTC
CASSYSGMGGYTF
>-|-|18|TRBV30|TRBJ1-6
TGTGCCTGGAGTGTGGTGGGGGGTCGACTTTCCTATAATTCACCCCTCCACTTT
CAWSVVGGRLSYNSPLHF
>TRBD1|-|11|TRBV29-1|TRBJ2-5
TGCAGCTCCGAGACAGGGGAAACCCAGTACTTC
CSSETGETQYF
>-|-|13|TRBV7-3|TRBJ2-3
TGTGCCAGCAGCTTAGTGGGGCCAGATACGCAGTATTTT
CASSLVGPDTQYF
>TRBD1|-|14|TRBV6-1|TRBJ1-2
TGTGCCAGCAGTGATAGGGACAGAGACTATGGCTACACCTTC
CASSDRDRDYGYTF
>TRBD1|-|18|TRBV19|TRBJ1-1
TGTGCCAGTAGTATTTTTCTAAAAGGGACAGGGCCGAACACTGAAGCTTTCTTT
CASSIFLKGTGPNTEAFF
>TRBD1|once|17|TRBV6-1|TRBJ2-3
TGTGCCAGCAGTGTGGGCCCTACAGGGGGCGGCACAGATACGCAGTATTTT
CASSVGPTGGGTDTQYF
>TRBD1|-|14|TRBV19|TRBJ2-1
TGTGCCAGTAGTATTAGGGGGCGCTACAATGAGCAGTTCTTC
CASSIRGRYNEQFF
>-|-|13|TRBV2|TRBJ2-5
TGTGCCAGCAGGCTGACAGACCAAGAGACCCAGTACTTC
CASRLTDQETQYF
>-|-|14|TRBV7-2|TRBJ2-5
TGTGCCAGCAGCTTAGGCGTTAGCCAAGAGACCCAGTACTTC
CASSLGVSQETQYF
>TRBD1|-|16|TRBV5-1|TRBJ1-1
TGCGCCAGCAGCTACCGGGACAGGGGATTTCACACTGAAGCTTTCTTT
CASSYRDRGFHTEAFF
>TRBD1|many|16|TRBV7-9|TRBJ1-6
TGTGCCAGCAGCTTAGACGGGACAGGGGGCGGTTCACCCCTCCACTTT
CASSLDGTGGGSPLHF
>TRBD2|-|14|TRBV9|TRBJ2-7
TGTGCCAGCAGCGGTAGCGGGGGAAGCTACGAGCAGTACTTC
CASSGSGGSYEQYF
>TRBD1|-|18|TRBV5-1|TRBJ2-2
TGCGCCAGCAGACTCGAACCGGGACAGGCCGCGAACACCGGGGAGCTGTTTTTT
CASRLEPGQAANTGELFF
>-|-|14|TRBV11-2|TRBJ2-3
TGTGCCAGCAGCTCGCGGATTAGCACAGATACGCAGTATTTT
CASSSRISTDTQYF
>-|-|17|TRBV18|TRBJ2-3
TGTGCCAGCTCACCCGAGATAAGTTGGGGCCCCACAGATACGCAGTATTTT
CASSPEISWGPTDTQYF
>-|-|18|TRBV7-9|TRBJ2-5
TGTGCCAGCAGCTTAGGAGACCTCCGTGAGGTTGGGCAAGAGACCCAGTACTTC
CASSLGDLREVGQETQYF
>TRBD1|-|14|TRBV7-2|TRBJ1-1
TGTGCCAGCAGCTTACGACAGGGAAACACTGAAGCTTTCTTT
CASSLRQGNTEAFF
>TRBD1|-|14|TRBV6-5|TRBJ1-1
TGTGCCAGCAGTAGCGGACAGGGCCATATTGAAGCTTTCTTT
CASSSGQGHIEAFF
>-|-|12|TRBV27|TRBJ2-1
TGTGCCAGCAGTTTCAGGGGTAATGAGCAGTTCTTC
CASSFRGNEQFF
>TRBD1|-|16|TRBV15|TRBJ1-2
TGTGCCACCAGCGGAGACACGAGGGACAGAAACTATGGCTACACCTTC
CATSGDTRDRNYGYTF
>TRBD2|-|13|TRBV5-4|TRBJ2-7
TGTGCCAGCAGCCCGATGGGGGGGTACGAGCAGTACTTC
CASSPMGGYEQYF
>-|-|13|TRBV6-5|TRBJ1-1
TGTGCCAGCAGCAAACAGGGCGGCCTGGAGGCTTTCTTT
CASSKQGGLEAFF
>TRBD2|-|15|TRBV5-1|TRBJ2-5
TGCGCCAGCAGCTCGATAGCGGGGGGACAAGAGACCCAGTACTTC
CASSSIAGGQETQYF
>TRBD1|-|16|TRBV5-6|TRBJ1-1
TGTGCCAGCAGCCGGATGGACAGGGCAATGAACACTGAAGCTTTCTTT
CASSRMDRAMNTEAFF
>-|once|15|TRBV7-6|TRBJ2-2
TGTGCCAGCAGCTTTGGGGGGATGAACACCGGGGAGCTGTTTTTT
CASSFGGMNTGELFF
>-|-|15|TRBV19|TRBJ2-3
TGTGCCAGTAGTATGGGGCAGGGGAGCACAGATACGCAGTATTTT
CASSMGQGSTDTQYF
>TRBD2|-|13|TRBV6-5|TRBJ2-5
TGTGCCAGCAGAATAGCGGGGAGGGAGACCCAGTACTTC
CASRIAGRETQYF
>-|-|14|TRBV30|TRBJ1-2
TGTGCCTGGAGTAGGACAGACGATAACTATGGCTACACCTTC
CAWSRTDDNYGYTF
>TRBD1|-|15|TRBV19|TRBJ2-7
TGTGCCAGTAGTGAAAACAGGGGACCCTCCTACGAGCAGTACTTC
CASSENRGPSYEQYF
>-|-|17|TRBV9|TRBJ1-1
TGTGCCAGCAGCCAGCTAGGTGGAGGTGGGATGAACACTGAAGCTTTCTTT
CASSQLGGGGMNTEAFF
>-|-|17|TRBV27|TRBJ2-7
TGTGCCAGCAGTTTATATGGGACACCGGGGCGGAACTACGAGCAGTACTTC
CASSLYGTPGRNYEQYF
>-|-|12|TRBV30|TRBJ2-2
TGTGCCTGGAGCCGGAGGTCCGGGGAGCTGTTTTTT
CAWSRRSGELFF
>TRBD1|-|15|TRBV6-5|TRBJ1-2
TGTGCCAGCAGCCGGGACAGAGGAACTAACTATGGCTACACCTTC
CASSRDRGTNYGYTF